This TCR beta chain was identified during a study of early T cells in non-severe SARS-CoV-2 infection. This clonotype was found many times. TCRdb redid the calling of the 5' RACE reads with MiXCR, one entry per CDR3 protein. Of around 26,000 distinct CDR3 sequences listed, 5.1% are singletons. Sequencing was done on a sample of whole blood. This TCR came from an adult who was a healthcare worker with PCR-confirmed SARS-CoV-2 infection or an uninfected control (not recorded which).

CDR3 nucleotides: TGCGCCAGCAGCCTTGACAGGGGGTTCGGCAATGAGCAGTTCTTC. This encodes CASSLDRGFGNEQFF. V and J are TRBV5-1 and TRBJ2-1; 9 positions match TRBD1. The CDR3 runs to 15 residues. Losses at the gene ends were 4 bases for V and 6 bases for J; bases not matched to a gene: 8. The germline V gene encodes CDR1 SGHRS and CDR2 YFSETQ.